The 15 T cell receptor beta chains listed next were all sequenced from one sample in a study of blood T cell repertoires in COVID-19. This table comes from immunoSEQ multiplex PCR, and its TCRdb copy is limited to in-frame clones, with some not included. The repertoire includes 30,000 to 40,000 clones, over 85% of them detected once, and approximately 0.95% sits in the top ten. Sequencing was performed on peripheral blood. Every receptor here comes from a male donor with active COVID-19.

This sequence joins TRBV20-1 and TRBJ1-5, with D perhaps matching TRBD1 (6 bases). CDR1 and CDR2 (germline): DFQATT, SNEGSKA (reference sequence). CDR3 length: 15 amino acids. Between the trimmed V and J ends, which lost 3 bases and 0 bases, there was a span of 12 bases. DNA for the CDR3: TGCAGTGCTAGTCGGGGGGACAATAGCAATCAGCCCCAGCATTTT. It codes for CSASRGDNSNQPQHF.

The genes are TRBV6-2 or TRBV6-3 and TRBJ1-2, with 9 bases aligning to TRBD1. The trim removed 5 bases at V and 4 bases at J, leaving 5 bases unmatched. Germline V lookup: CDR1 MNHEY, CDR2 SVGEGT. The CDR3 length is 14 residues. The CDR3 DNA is TGTGCCAGCAGTGGGACAGGGTCCATCTATGGCTACACCTTC. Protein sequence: CASSGTGSIYGYTF.

The CDR3 DNA sequence: TGTGCCACCAGCGCCGGGACACTATCACCCCTCCACTTT. Encoded protein: CATSAGTLSPLHF. The chain recombines TRBV15 with TRBJ1-6; D perhaps matches TRBD1 (6 bases). The germline V gene has CDR1 LNHNV and CDR2 YYDKDF (reference sequence). V lost 5 bases and J lost 10, with 12 bases in between. The length of the CDR3 is 13 residues.

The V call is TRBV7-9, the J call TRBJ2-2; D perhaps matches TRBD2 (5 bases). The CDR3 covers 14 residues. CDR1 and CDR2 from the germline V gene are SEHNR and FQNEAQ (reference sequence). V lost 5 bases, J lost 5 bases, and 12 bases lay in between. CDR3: CASSQTGLTGELFF. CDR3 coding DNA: TGTGCCAGCAGCCAAACTGGACTGACCGGGGAGCTGTTTTTT.

The CDR3 loop is CASSLNIGLAGRHNEQFF. CDR3 nucleotide sequence: TGTGCCAGCAGCTTAAATATCGGTTTAGCGGGGAGGCACAATGAGCAGTTCTTC. The chain joins TRBV7-8 to TRBJ2-1, with 8 positions matching TRBD2. The CDR3 contains 18 residues. Germline CDR1 SGHVS, CDR2 FQNEAQ. V trimming: 2 bases; J trimming: 5 bases; junction bases outside the gene matches: 14.

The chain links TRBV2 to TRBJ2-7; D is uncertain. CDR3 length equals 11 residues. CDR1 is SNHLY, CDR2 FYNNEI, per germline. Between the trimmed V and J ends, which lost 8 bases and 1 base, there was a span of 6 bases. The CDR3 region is CASGRSYEQYF. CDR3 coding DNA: TGTGCCAGCGGCCGTTCCTACGAGCAGTACTTC.

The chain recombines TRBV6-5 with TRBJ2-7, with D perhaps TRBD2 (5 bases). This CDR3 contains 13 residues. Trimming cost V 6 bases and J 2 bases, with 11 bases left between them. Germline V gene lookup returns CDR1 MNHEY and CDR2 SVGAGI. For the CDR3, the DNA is TGTGCCAGCAGAAGGACGGGGACCTACGAGCAGTACTTC. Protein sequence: CASRRTGTYEQYF.

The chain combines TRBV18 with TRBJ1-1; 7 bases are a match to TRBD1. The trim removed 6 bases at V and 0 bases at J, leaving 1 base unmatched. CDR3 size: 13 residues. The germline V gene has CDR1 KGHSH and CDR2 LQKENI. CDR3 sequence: CASSTGLNTEAFF. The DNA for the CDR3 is TGTGCCAGCTCGACAGGGTTGAACACTGAAGCTTTCTTT.

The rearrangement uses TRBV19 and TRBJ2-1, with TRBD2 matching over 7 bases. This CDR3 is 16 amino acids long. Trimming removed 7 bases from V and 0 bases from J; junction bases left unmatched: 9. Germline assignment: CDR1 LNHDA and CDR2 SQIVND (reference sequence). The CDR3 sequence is CASTHGRGSSYNEQFF. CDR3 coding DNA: TGTGCCAGTACCCATGGGAGGGGCAGCTCCTACAATGAGCAGTTCTTC.

The CDR3 protein is CASSLGGAGETQYF. For the CDR3, the DNA is TGTGCCAGCAGCTTGGGGGGGGCGGGAGAGACCCAGTACTTC. The genes are TRBV7-2 and TRBJ2-5; tentative D call: TRBD2 (7 bases). V dropped 3 bases and J dropped 4 bases, with 12 bases sitting between them. CDR3 size: 14 residues. The germline V gene has CDR1 SGHTA and CDR2 FQGNSA. The entire variable domain, with the rest obtained from reference TRBV7-2 and TRBJ2-5, is as follows: GAGVSQSPSNKVTEKGKDVELRCDPISGHTALYWYRQSLGQGLEFLIYFQGNSAPDKSGLPSDRFSAERTGGSVSTLTIQRTQQEDSAVYLCASSLGGAGETQYFGPGTRLLVL.

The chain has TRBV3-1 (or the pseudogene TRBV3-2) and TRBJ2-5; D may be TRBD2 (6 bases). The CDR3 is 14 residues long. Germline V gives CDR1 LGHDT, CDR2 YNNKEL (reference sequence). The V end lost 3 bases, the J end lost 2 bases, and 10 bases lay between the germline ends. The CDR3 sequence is CASSHGGPQETQYF. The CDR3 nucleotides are TGTGCCAGCAGCCACGGGGGACCTCAAGAGACCCAGTACTTC.

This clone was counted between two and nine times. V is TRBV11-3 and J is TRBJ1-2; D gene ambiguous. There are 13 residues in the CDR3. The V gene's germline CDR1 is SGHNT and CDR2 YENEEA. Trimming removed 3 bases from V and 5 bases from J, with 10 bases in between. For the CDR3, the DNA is TGTGCCAGCAGCTTCGCGGGTCCTTATGGCTACACCTTC. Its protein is CASSFAGPYGYTF. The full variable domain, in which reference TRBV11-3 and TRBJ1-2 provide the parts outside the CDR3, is EAGVVQSPRYKIIEKKQPVAFWCNPISGHNTLYWYLQNLGQGPELLIRYENEEAVDDSQLPKDRFSAERLKGVDSTLKIQPAELGDSAVYLCASSFAGPYGYTFGSGTRLTVV.

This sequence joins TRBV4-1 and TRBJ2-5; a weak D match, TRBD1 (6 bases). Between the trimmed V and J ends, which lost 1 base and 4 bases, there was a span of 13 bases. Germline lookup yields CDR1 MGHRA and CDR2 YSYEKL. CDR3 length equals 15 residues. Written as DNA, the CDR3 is TGCGCCAGCAGCCAAGGGGGGCGTTCCCCAGAGACCCAGTACTTC. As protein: CASSQGGRSPETQYF.

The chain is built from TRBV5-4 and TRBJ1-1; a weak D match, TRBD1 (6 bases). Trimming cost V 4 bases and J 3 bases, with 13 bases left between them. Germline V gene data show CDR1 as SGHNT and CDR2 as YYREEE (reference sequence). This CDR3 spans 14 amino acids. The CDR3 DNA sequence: TGTGCCAGCAGCCACGGACAGACTTACACTGAAGCTTTCTTT. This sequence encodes CASSHGQTYTEAFF.

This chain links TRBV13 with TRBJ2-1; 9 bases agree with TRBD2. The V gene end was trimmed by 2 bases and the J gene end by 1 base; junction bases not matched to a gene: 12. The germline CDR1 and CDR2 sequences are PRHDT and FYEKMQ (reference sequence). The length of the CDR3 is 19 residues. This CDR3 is CASSLSRWIAGDSYNEQFF. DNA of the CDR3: TGTGCCAGCAGCTTATCCCGGTGGATAGCGGGGGATTCCTACAATGAGCAGTTCTTC. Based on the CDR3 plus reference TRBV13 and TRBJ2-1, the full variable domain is AAGVIQSPRHLIKEKRETATLKCYPIPRHDTVYWYQQGPGQDPQFLISFYEKMQSDKGSIPDRFSAQQFSDYHSELNMSSLELGDSALYFCASSLSRWIAGDSYNEQFFGPGTRLTVL.